Included here is one T cell receptor (beta chain) sequence, with context. Its antigen is still unknown. Molecules of cDNA were individually given unique molecular identifiers that were attached to them. Via MiXCR, TCRdb re-called the 5' RACE reads, giving one row per CDR3 protein. The data show about 92,000 distinct CDR3 sequences, with around 16% seen just once and 0.95% to 1.5% held by the top ten. In germline, CDR1 is KGHSH, CDR2 LQKENI. The V and J ends lost 0 bases and 4 bases respectively, with 10 bases between them. The CDR3 contains 15 residues. These data originate in a study of early T cells in non-severe SARS-CoV-2 infection. Study-wide context: Alpha and beta chains were unpaired, from unsorted whole-blood bulk RNA. Study-wide points: A preference for anti-spike CD8 responses marked VDJdb matching, which missed private and CD4 specificities.

The sequence came from an adult who was a healthcare worker with PCR-confirmed SARS-CoV-2 infection or an uninfected control (not recorded which). J is TRBJ2-1 and V is TRBV18; D is possibly TRBD1 or TRBD2 (5 bases each). What was sequenced was whole blood. The CDR3, as DNA: TGTGCCAGCTCACCACCGGGACGTCAATACAATGAGCAGTTCTTC. Translated, it gives CASSPPGRQYNEQFF.